This T cell receptor (beta chain) is drawn from a study of CXCR3-negative and CXCR3-positive naive CD8 T cells (dated by TCRdb to between 2018 and 2021). Regarding the study in general: About 150 million TRB reads were obtained in total, roughly 1.5 +/- 0.3 million reads per library. Diversity and physicochemical repertoire analyses covered eleven to twelve donors pooled from two independent experiments. The TRBV-TRBJ cluster analysis covered naive subsets from about 5 donors and memory cells from 3 donors.

The germline V gene sets CDR1 to MGHDK and CDR2 to SYGVNS. The CDR3 contains 13 residues, cysteine and phenylalanine counted. No DNA sequence was recorded. The investigation overall reported the following: TRBV-TRBJ usage was similar between naive CXCR3-negative and CXCR3-positive cells from the same donor, while memory cells showed distinct patterns. Because surface CD5, which is linked to self-reactivity in mice, was comparable between the naive subsets, TCR interaction strength was also inferred from the physicochemical properties of TRB CDR3s. Compared with CXCR3-negative naive cells, CXCR3-positive naive cells had TRB CDR3s with higher hydrophobicity (lower Kidera factor 4), lower energy, and higher strength and volume indices. Because CXCR3 expression was partially decreased after cryopreservation, freshly isolated PBMCs were used for most assays. Comparably high repertoire diversity was found in both naive subsets, whereas much lower repertoire diversity was found in memory CD8+ T cells.

With respect to this clonotype: The target of this receptor is not known.

This sample was sequenced with a NextSeq 550. The Human TCR Profiling Kit (MiLaboratory) was used to make UMI-labeled 5' RACE TRB cDNA libraries. cDNA synthesis used the entire amount of extracted RNA, and PCR amplification then used the entire amount of cDNA produced. Libraries were prepared in parallel using an identical number of PCR cycles. The authors' pipeline ran thus. With a minimum of two reads required per UMI, MIGEC and MiXCR pulled out about 50,000 +/- 10,000 unique UMI-labeled TRB cDNA molecules from each library. On average, roughly 40,000 +/- 10,000 functional in-frame TRB CDR3 nucleotide clonotypes lacking stop codons were found per library. After each sample was downsampled to 5000 UMI-labeled TRB molecules, VDJtools was used to calculate diversity metrics such as normalized Shannon-Wiener and Chao1. For the central five CDR3 residues, VDJtools calculated physicochemical properties weighted by clonotype size, namely interaction energy, strength, volume and Kidera factor 4. TCRdb reprocessed the reads, reporting each CDR3 protein sequence once and no DNA. The V and J calls follow TCRdb's processing rather than the paper's. For this sample, the table gives tens of thousands of distinct CDR3 sequences. 0.9% to 1.2% of the sample lies in the top ten.

Each CD8+ T cell subset was flow-sorted in triplicate, and some 310,000 cells per subset were placed directly into RLT lysis buffer. To keep memory contaminants out, a stringent definition of naive CD8+ T cells was applied: CD45RO-CCR7+CD27+CD95-. Standard density gradient centrifugation was used to isolate peripheral blood mononuclear cells from buffy coats. Naive CXCR3-negative and CXCR3-positive CD8+ T cells were flow-sorted using a FACSAria III. Total RNA was extracted from sorted cells with an RNeasy Mini Kit. Material: naive CXCR3- CD8+ T cells from blood. Interpreted using the paper, the cell subset or site label stands for: CD45RO-CCR7+CD27+CD95- naive CD8+ T cells lacking CXCR3 (TNR3-). Recombination linked TRBV25-1 to TRBJ1-1. This clonotype was sampled from a human donor in good health. Some clones in this sample may be carry-over from other donors' samples. This receptor has the CDR3 CASSELTDTEAFF.